Listed below are T cell receptor beta chains from one sample, sequenced in a study of shared clonotypes between healthy human individuals. Generated by immunoSEQ multiplex PCR, the TCRdb table keeps only in-frame clones and is missing some. The table shows roughly 1 million clones, with about 74% occurring only once. Sequencing was performed on memory CD4+ T cells sorted from blood. These receptors originate from a man aged 18 to 30 in good health. The CDR3 runs from the conserved cysteine through the conserved F or W. The order of the fields is V gene, D gene, clone size, J gene, CDR3 DNA, CDR3 protein. D genes are given only for firm matches. Clone size is stated in some rows and not others, as once, few, many or a class when expanded.

v_gene: TRBV5-6
d_gene: -
abundance: -
j_gene: TRBJ1-6
CDR3nt: TGTGCCAGCAGCTTGTCCAAACCAAGCTCCTATAATTCACCCCTCCACTTT
CDR3aa: CASSLSKPSSYNSPLHF

v_gene: TRBV10-3
d_gene: -
abundance: -
j_gene: TRBJ2-5
CDR3nt: TGTGCCATCAGTGATCGGGAGACCCAGTACTTC
CDR3aa: CAISDRETQYF

v_gene: TRBV6-1
d_gene: TRBD1
abundance: few
j_gene: TRBJ1-1
CDR3nt: TGTGCCAGCAGTCCGACAGGGGGCATGAACACTGAAGCTTTCTTT
CDR3aa: CASSPTGGMNTEAFF

v_gene: TRBV6-6
d_gene: -
abundance: -
j_gene: TRBJ2-7
CDR3nt: TGTGCCAGCAGTCAAGCCCTCAGTGTCTACGAGCAGTACTTC
CDR3aa: CASSQALSVYEQYF

v_gene: TRBV10-2
d_gene: TRBD2
abundance: -
j_gene: TRBJ2-5
CDR3nt: TGCGCCAGCAAAGCGGGGGGGACAGAGACCCAGTACTTC
CDR3aa: CASKAGGTETQYF

v_gene: TRBV6-5
d_gene: -
abundance: -
j_gene: TRBJ2-3
CDR3nt: TGTGCCAGCAGACCCCGGGACATTCCCTATACGCAGTATTTT
CDR3aa: CASRPRDIPYTQYF

v_gene: TRBV9
d_gene: -
abundance: few
j_gene: TRBJ2-7
CDR3nt: TGTGCCAGCAGCCCCGGACTCTCCGCCGAGCAGTACTTC
CDR3aa: CASSPGLSAEQYF

v_gene: TRBV28
d_gene: -
abundance: -
j_gene: TRBJ1-1
CDR3nt: TGTGCCAGCACCATCCCGGGACCCCGGATCGGAACTGAAGCTTTCTTT
CDR3aa: CASTIPGPRIGTEAFF

v_gene: TRBV9
d_gene: -
abundance: -
j_gene: TRBJ2-3
CDR3nt: TGTGCCAGCAGCCCCCGTCTAACTGGAGACACAGATACGCAGTATTTT
CDR3aa: CASSPRLTGDTDTQYF

v_gene: TRBV28
d_gene: TRBD1
abundance: -
j_gene: TRBJ2-7
CDR3nt: TGTGCCAGCAGCCTCAACAGGGGACGATCCTACGAGCAGTACTTC
CDR3aa: CASSLNRGRSYEQYF

v_gene: TRBV27
d_gene: -
abundance: -
j_gene: TRBJ1-1
CDR3nt: TGTGCCAGCAGTTTAGAGGGCAGGGACACTGAAGCTTTCTTT
CDR3aa: CASSLEGRDTEAFF

v_gene: TRBV29-1
d_gene: -
abundance: -
j_gene: TRBJ1-3
CDR3nt: TGCAGCGTTGAGAAGTACTCTGGAAACACCATATATTTT
CDR3aa: CSVEKYSGNTIYF

v_gene: TRBV7-2
d_gene: -
abundance: -
j_gene: TRBJ2-7
CDR3nt: TGTGCCAGCAGGTGGGACTCATACTACGAGCAGTACTTC
CDR3aa: CASRWDSYYEQYF

v_gene: TRBV28
d_gene: -
abundance: -
j_gene: TRBJ1-2
CDR3nt: TGTGCCAGCAGATGGGGCGGTAACTATGGCTACACCTTC
CDR3aa: CASRWGGNYGYTF